The TCR beta chain under discussion was sequenced for a study of metastatic and nonmetastatic thyroid tumors. Study summary: Repertoires from blood and tumor or nodule tissue of malignant and benign thyroid patients were compared. Study-wide results and limits: Compared with benign nodules, malignant thyroid tumors were reported to have significantly higher TCR beta diversity in both blood and tumor.

Nobody among the patients had been given any treatment before thyroid surgery. MiXCR was used by TCRdb to re-call the PCR reads. Among 90,000 or so clones listed, approximately 9% were seen once. This clone was detected ten times or more. What it binds is unknown. Other DNA sequences within the sample encode an identical CDR3. The CDR3 spans 14 residues. Germline CDR1 KGHDR, CDR2 SFDVKD. Trimming removed 4 bases from V and 5 bases from J, with 13 bases in between. Sample: blood. This sequence originates from a female donor with papillary thyroid cancer or a benign thyroid nodule (not recorded which). Some clones in this sample may be carry-over from other donors' samples. The rearrangement joins TRBV24-1 to TRBJ2-5, with D possibly TRBD1 on 6 matching bases. CDR3 protein: CATSEDTGRETQYF. CDR3 nucleotide sequence: TGTGCCACCAGTGAAGATACAGGGCGGGAGACCCAGTACTTC.